The entry below describes one T cell receptor beta chain. The data were taken from a study of OX40 agonist ivuxolimab in advanced cancers. Study background: A male proportion of 70% to 90% was recorded, with mean age about 62 years and range roughly 23 to 79.

Repertoires were generated with immunoSEQ multiplex PCR, while TCRdb's copy carries only in-frame clones and drops some. The sample shows some 4,900 clones, roughly 64% of them seen only once. Germline V gene data show CDR1 as SGHNT and CDR2 as YYREEE (reference sequence). Trimming shortened V by 3 bases and J by 5 bases, and 12 bases separated the two germline ends. The CDR3 contains 13 residues. The receptor was derived from an adult with an advanced solid tumor such as melanoma, head and neck, liver or kidney cancer. The sample consisted of CD4+ or CD8+ T cells sorted from blood, taken in a trial of the OX40 agonist ivuxolimab. J is TRBJ2-7 and V is TRBV5-4; D could derive from TRBD1 or TRBD2 (6 bases each). The CDR3 DNA sequence: TGTGCCAGCAGCTATAACAGGGAGGACGAGCAGTACTTC. Protein sequence: CASSYNREDEQYF.